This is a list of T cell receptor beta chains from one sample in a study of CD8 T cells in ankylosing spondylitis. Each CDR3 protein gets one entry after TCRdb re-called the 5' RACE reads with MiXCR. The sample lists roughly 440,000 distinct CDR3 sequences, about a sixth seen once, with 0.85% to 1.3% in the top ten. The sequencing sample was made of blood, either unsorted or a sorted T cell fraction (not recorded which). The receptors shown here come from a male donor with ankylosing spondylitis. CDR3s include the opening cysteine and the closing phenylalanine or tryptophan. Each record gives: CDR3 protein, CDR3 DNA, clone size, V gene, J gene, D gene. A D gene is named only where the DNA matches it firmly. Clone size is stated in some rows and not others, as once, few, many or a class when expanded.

CSFRAGPVGNEQFF	TGCAGCTTCCGGGCGGGGCCTGTGGGCAATGAGCAGTTCTTC	many	TRBV29-1	TRBJ2-1	-
CASSSHRGREQFF	TGTGCCAGCAGTTCTCACAGGGGGAGAGAGCAGTTCTTC	-	TRBV28	TRBJ2-1	TRBD1
CASSPGTGGRGDTQYF	TGCGCCAGCAGCCCTGGGACAGGGGGCCGGGGGGATACGCAGTATTTT	-	TRBV5-1	TRBJ2-3	TRBD1
CASSPQGGSSYNEQFF	TGTGCCAGCAGTCCCCAGGGGGGGAGCTCCTACAATGAGCAGTTCTTC	few	TRBV2	TRBJ2-1	-
CASSSTDYEQYF	TGCGCCAGCAGCTCGACAGACTACGAGCAGTACTTC	few	TRBV5-1	TRBJ2-7	-
CASSFGSQNTEAFF	TGCGCCAGCAGCTTCGGCAGTCAGAACACTGAAGCTTTCTTT	-	TRBV5-1	TRBJ1-1	-
CASRFGRSTDTQYF	TGTGCCAGTAGATTCGGACGGAGCACAGATACGCAGTATTTT	few	TRBV19	TRBJ2-3	-
CASSVPSGAEAFF	TGTGCCAGCAGCGTGCCATCCGGCGCTGAAGCTTTCTTT	-	TRBV7-9	TRBJ1-1	-
CASSLEETGELFF	TGTGCCAGCAGCTTAGAAGAGACCGGGGAGCTGTTTTTT	-	TRBV7-2	TRBJ2-2	-
CASSQDPGGTYEQYF	TGTGCCAGCAGCCAAGATCCAGGGGGCACCTACGAGCAGTACTTC	few	TRBV3-1	TRBJ2-7	TRBD1
CASSQASGRAPPYNEQFF	TGCGCCAGCAGCCAAGCTAGCGGGAGGGCCCCCCCCTACAATGAGCAGTTCTTC	-	TRBV4-1	TRBJ2-1	TRBD2
CASTPDRAETQYF	TGCGCCAGCACCCCCGATAGGGCAGAGACCCAGTACTTC	few	TRBV5-1	TRBJ2-5	-
CASASGGSNQPQHF	TGTGCCAGCGCCTCGGGGGGTAGCAATCAGCCCCAGCATTTT	-	TRBV6-1	TRBJ1-5	-
CASSISGIDTGELFF	TGTGCCAGCAGCATTAGCGGGATCGACACCGGGGAGCTGTTTTTT	many	TRBV7-9	TRBJ2-2	TRBD2
CSVMTEYYGYTF	TGCAGCGTGATGACGGAATACTATGGCTACACCTTC	-	TRBV29-1	TRBJ1-2	-
CASSLTSGIYNEQFF	TGTGCCAGCAGCCTTACTAGCGGGATCTACAATGAGCAGTTCTTC	few	TRBV6-5	TRBJ2-1	TRBD2
CASSLSAVDTQYF	TGTGCCAGCAGCTTATCGGCGGTAGATACGCAGTATTTT	few	TRBV7-2	TRBJ2-3	-
CASSPGEVTGDEQYF	TGTGCCAGCAGTCCAGGGGAAGTAACCGGTGACGAGCAGTACTTC	few	TRBV7-9	TRBJ2-7	-
CASSTSTAGVSYEQYF	TGTGCCAGCAGTACCTCGACGGCGGGAGTCTCCTACGAGCAGTACTTC	-	TRBV28	TRBJ2-7	TRBD2
CSASARDGREDIQYF	TGCAGTGCTTCCGCCCGGGACGGGCGAGAAGACATTCAGTACTTC	-	TRBV20-1	TRBJ2-4	-
CSAEGQGGIGKLFF	TGCAGTGCCGAGGGACAGGGTGGGATCGGAAAACTGTTTTTT	-	TRBV20-1	TRBJ1-4	TRBD1
CSADSAPINQPQHF	TGCAGCGCCGACAGTGCCCCCATCAATCAGCCCCAGCATTTT	few	TRBV29-1	TRBJ1-5	-
CASSRQLRGQGNEKLFF	TGTGCCAGCAGTCGACAGTTAAGGGGACAGGGGAACGAAAAACTGTTTTTT	-	TRBV28	TRBJ1-4	TRBD1
CASTTSGATNEKLFF	TGCGCCAGCACCACCTCAGGAGCAACTAATGAAAAACTGTTTTTT	many	TRBV5-1	TRBJ1-4	-
CASTGTYRNTGELFF	TGTGCCAGCACCGGGACTTACAGGAACACCGGGGAGCTGTTTTTT	few	TRBV6-1	TRBJ2-2	-
CASNLPGTVNTEAFF	TGTGCCAGCAACTTACCCGGGACGGTGAACACTGAAGCTTTCTTT	-	TRBV5-6	TRBJ1-1	-
CASSRRGAFTDTQYF	TGTGCCAGCAGTCGTCGGGGGGCCTTCACAGATACGCAGTATTTT	few	TRBV11-2	TRBJ2-3	-
CASSFQPAGGTGELFF	TGTGCCAGCAGCTTTCAGCCAGCGGGGGGGACCGGGGAGCTGTTTTTT	few	TRBV5-6	TRBJ2-2	TRBD2
CASSWHQVNTEAFF	TGCGCCAGCAGCTGGCACCAGGTGAACACTGAAGCTTTCTTT	-	TRBV5-1	TRBJ1-1	-
CAWSLAGYEQYF	TGTGCCTGGAGTTTGGCGGGGTACGAGCAGTACTTC	-	TRBV30	TRBJ2-7	-
CASSLGQGFEQFF	TGCGCCAGCAGCTTGGGACAGGGGTTTGAGCAGTTCTTC	few	TRBV5-1	TRBJ2-1	TRBD1
CASSLVAGVETQYF	TGTGCCAGCAGTTTAGTGGCCGGGGTCGAGACCCAGTACTTC	many	TRBV12-3/TRBV12-4	TRBJ2-5	-
CASSHYSGSRGTGELFF	TGTGCCAGCAGCCATTATAGCGGGAGTCGCGGCACCGGGGAGCTGTTTTTT	-	TRBV9	TRBJ2-2	TRBD2
CSARDATNPRVFGYTF	TGCAGTGCTAGAGACGCCACTAACCCCAGGGTTTTTGGCTACACCTTC	few	TRBV20-1	TRBJ1-2	-
CASSPRSGTGGTGELFF	TGTGCCAGCAGCCCCCGATCCGGGACAGGGGGCACCGGGGAGCTGTTTTTT	-	TRBV9	TRBJ2-2	TRBD1
CASSFVSGVGEQYF	TGCGCCAGCAGCTTTGTCAGCGGGGTCGGCGAGCAGTACTTC	-	TRBV5-1	TRBJ2-7	TRBD2
CASSLTPGTTYEQYF	TGCGCCAGCAGCTTAACACCCGGGACCACCTACGAGCAGTACTTC	-	TRBV5-1	TRBJ2-7	-
CASSVGGLSEKLFF	TGTGCCAGCAGCGTAGGAGGGTTGAGTGAAAAACTGTTTTTT	-	TRBV9	TRBJ1-4	-
CASSLARGTGANVLTF	TGTGCCAGCAGCTTAGCGCGGGGAACCGGGGCCAACGTCCTGACTTTC	many	TRBV7-2	TRBJ2-6	-
CASSTGQVSEAFF	TGCGCCAGCAGCACGGGACAGGTCTCTGAAGCTTTCTTT	many	TRBV5-1	TRBJ1-1	TRBD1
CASSLASTGGRGEAFF	TGTGCCAGCAGCTTAGCATCGACAGGGGGTAGAGGTGAAGCTTTCTTT	few	TRBV11-2	TRBJ1-1	TRBD1
CASSRPDPAPLHF	TGTGCCAGCAGCCGACCAGACCCAGCACCCCTCCACTTT	many	TRBV7-9	TRBJ1-6	-
CASTEDRGGDTQYF	TGTGCCAGCACCGAAGACAGGGGGGGAGATACGCAGTATTTT	many	TRBV12-3/TRBV12-4	TRBJ2-3	TRBD1
CASSVEGYHEQFF	TGTGCCAGCAGCGTAGAAGGGTACCATGAGCAGTTCTTC	-	TRBV9	TRBJ2-1	-
CAISDSGQPSSYEQYF	TGTGCCATCAGTGATTCCGGACAGCCAAGCTCCTACGAGCAGTACTTC	few	TRBV10-3	TRBJ2-7	-
CSARDQVDEKLFF	TGCAGTGCTAGAGACCAGGTGGATGAAAAACTGTTTTTT	many	TRBV20-1	TRBJ1-4	-
CASSLSRDQETQYF	TGTGCCAGCAGCTTAAGCCGGGACCAAGAGACCCAGTACTTC	few	TRBV7-6	TRBJ2-5	-
CASRKTSGGTNKNTGELFF	TGTGCCAGCAGGAAGACTAGCGGGGGGACTAATAAGAACACCGGGGAGCTGTTTTTT	-	TRBV6-1	TRBJ2-2	TRBD2
CASSSYGGADWTEAFF	TGTGCCAGCAGCTCTTACGGGGGGGCGGATTGGACTGAAGCTTTCTTT	few	TRBV7-2	TRBJ1-1	-
CASSQDRVRGGYTF	TGTGCCAGCAGTCAGGACAGGGTCCGTGGCGGCTACACCTTC	few	TRBV6-1	TRBJ1-2	TRBD1